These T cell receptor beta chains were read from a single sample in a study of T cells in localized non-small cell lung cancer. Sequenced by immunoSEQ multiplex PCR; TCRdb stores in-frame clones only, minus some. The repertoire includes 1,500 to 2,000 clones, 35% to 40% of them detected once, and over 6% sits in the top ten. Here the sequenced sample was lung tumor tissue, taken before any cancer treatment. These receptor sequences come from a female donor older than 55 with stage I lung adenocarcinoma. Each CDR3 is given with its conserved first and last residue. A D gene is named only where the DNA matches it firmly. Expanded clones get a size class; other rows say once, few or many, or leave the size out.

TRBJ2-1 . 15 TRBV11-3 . TGTGCCAGCAGCGTCGACAGGAGCTCCTACAATGAGCAGTTCTTC CASSVDRSSYNEQFF
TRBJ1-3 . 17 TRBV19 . TGTGCCAGTAGGGGAAGGCAGGCACCCTTCTCTGGAAACACCATATATTTT CASRGRQAPFSGNTIYF
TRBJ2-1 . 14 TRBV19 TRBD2 TGTGCCAGTAGTATAGGCGGGGGTTACAATGAGCAGTTCTTC CASSIGGGYNEQFF
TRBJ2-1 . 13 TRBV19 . TGTGCCAGTAGTATAACAGGGTACAATGAGCAGTTCTTC CASSITGYNEQFF
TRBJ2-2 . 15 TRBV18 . TGTGCCAGCTCACCCGGACTGGCCAACACCGGGGAGCTGTTTTTT CASSPGLANTGELFF
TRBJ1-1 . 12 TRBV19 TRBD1 TGTGCCAGTAAGGCAGGGGGTACTGAAGCTTTCTTT CASKAGGTEAFF
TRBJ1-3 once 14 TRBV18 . TGTGCCAGCTCACCTGAGGCCTCTGGAAACACCATATATTTT CASSPEASGNTIYF
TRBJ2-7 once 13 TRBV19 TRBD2 TGTGCCAGTAGGATGACTAGCGGATACGAGCAGTACTTC CASRMTSGYEQYF
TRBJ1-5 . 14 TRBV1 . TGCACCAGCAGCCAAGAGGATAGCAATCAGCCCCAGCATTTT CTSSQEDSNQPQHF
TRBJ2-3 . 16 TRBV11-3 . TGTGCCAGCAGCTACATATCGGGGCTGGAGGCAGATACGCAGTATTTT CASSYISGLEADTQYF
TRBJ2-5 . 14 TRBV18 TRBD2 TGTGCCAGCTCACAGGGACTAGCGGGAGAGACCCAGTACTTC CASSQGLAGETQYF
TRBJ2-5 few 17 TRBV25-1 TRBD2 TGTGCCAGCAGTGAAACCCCTCGACTAGCGGGAGGGGAGACCCAGTACTTC CASSETPRLAGGETQYF
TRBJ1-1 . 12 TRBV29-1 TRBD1 TGCAGCGTTGAAGCCAGGGGGACTGAAGCTTTCTTT CSVEARGTEAFF
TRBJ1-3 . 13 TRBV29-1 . TGCAGCGTTGGGACAGACTCTGGAAACACCATATATTTT CSVGTDSGNTIYF
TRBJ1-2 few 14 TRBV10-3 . TGTGCCAGCTCCCCACAGGGCGGGAGCTATGGCTACACCTTC CASSPQGGSYGYTF
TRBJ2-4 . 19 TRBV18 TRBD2 TGTGCCAGCTCACCCCGGGCTAGCGGGAGCGGGGAAGCCAAAAACATTCAGTACTTC CASSPRASGSGEAKNIQYF
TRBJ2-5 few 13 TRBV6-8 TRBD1 TGTGCCAGCAGTCAAGGACAGGGAGAGACCCAGTACTTC CASSQGQGETQYF
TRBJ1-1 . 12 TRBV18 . TGTGCCAGCTCACCAGGGAACACTGAAGCTTTCTTT CASSPGNTEAFF
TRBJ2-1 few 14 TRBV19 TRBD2 TGTGCCTCCCGGGGGCCTAGCGGGTCCGGTGAGCAGTTCTTC CASRGPSGSGEQFF
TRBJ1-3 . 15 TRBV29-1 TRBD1 TGCAGCGTTGAAGAGACAGGGGTTGGCGGAAACACCATATATTTT CSVEETGVGGNTIYF